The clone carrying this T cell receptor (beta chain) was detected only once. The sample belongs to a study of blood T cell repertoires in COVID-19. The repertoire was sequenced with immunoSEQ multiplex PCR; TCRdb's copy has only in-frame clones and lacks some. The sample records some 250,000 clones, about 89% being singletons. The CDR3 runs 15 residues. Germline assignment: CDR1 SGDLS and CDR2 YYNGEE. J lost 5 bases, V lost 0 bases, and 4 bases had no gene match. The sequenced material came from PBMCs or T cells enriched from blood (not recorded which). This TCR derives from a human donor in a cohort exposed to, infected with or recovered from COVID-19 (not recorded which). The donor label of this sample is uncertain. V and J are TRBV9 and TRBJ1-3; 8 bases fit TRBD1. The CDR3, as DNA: TGTGCCAGCAGCGTAGACGGACAGGGTAGAAACACCATATATTTT. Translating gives CASSVDGQGRNTIYF.